This T cell receptor (beta chain) appears in the sequencing data of a study of cytomegalovirus exposure and HLA in healthy donors. PCR used 60 Vbeta primers and 13 Jbeta primers. Assay used: immunoSEQ multiplex PCR; TCRdb lists only in-frame clones, some missing. The table has about 160,000 clones, more than 65% seen once; the top ten hold 1.6%. Regarding the study as a whole: The availability of immune exposure information extended only to CMV serostatus. In a later analysis, HLA-associated beta chains showed higher expansion and lower generation probabilities than comparable chains. One later analysis reportedly identified an Asian-associated ancestry cluster that showed fewer N-insertions than the approximately 700-donor mean. The authors enumerated some 170 TCR beta chains as linked to cytomegalovirus.

The junction had 3 bases not matched to a gene; V was cut back by 4 bases and J by 3 bases. Germline V gene data show CDR1 as SGHRS and CDR2 as YFSETQ. This CDR3 has 14 residues. Comments on this clone: No antigen is known for it.

The receptor comes from a woman in her thirties in good health and CMV-seronegative. The sample comprised PBMCs. The chain couples TRBV5-1 to TRBJ2-1; 8 nucleotides agree with TRBD1. The CDR3, as DNA: TGCGCCAGCAGCATGACAGGGGACTACAATGAGCAGTTCTTC. Translation gives CASSMTGDYNEQFF.